Described below is a single T cell receptor beta chain sequence and its context. The V and J ends lost 5 bases and 3 bases, in that order; junction bases with no gene match: 9. In germline, CDR1 is MGHRA, CDR2 YSYEKL. The CDR3 loop spans 16 amino acids. TCRdb's table, derived via immunoSEQ multiplex PCR, lists solely in-frame clones and lacks some. This table has approximately 97,000 clones, roughly 95% appearing once. The data were obtained in a study of cytomegalovirus exposure and HLA in healthy donors. V gene TRBV4-1 combines with J gene TRBJ1-5, with 8 bases aligning to TRBD1. Material: PBMCs. The sequence came from a woman younger than 35 in good health and CMV-seronegative. The chain's CDR3 is CASSYFPGQANQPQHF. In nucleotides, the CDR3 is TGCGCCAGCAGCTACTTCCCGGGACAGGCCAATCAGCCCCAGCATTTT.